Listed below are T cell receptor beta chains from one sample, sequenced in a study of T cell repertoires in cytomegalovirus infection. TCRdb redid the calling of the reads with MiXCR, one entry per CDR3 protein. This table has 650,000 to 850,000 distinct CDR3 sequences, almost 30% appearing once. These receptors are not linked to any known antigen. The input for sequencing was cultured CD8+ T cells from PBMCs, taken from culture after CMV antigen stimulation. These receptors all come from a human donor in good health (CMV status not recorded). Some clones in this sample may be carry-over from other donors' samples. CDR3s include the opening cysteine and the closing phenylalanine or tryptophan. Fields, in order: J gene, V gene, CDR3 protein.

J gene: TRBJ1-6
V gene: TRBV18
CDR3 protein: CASSPTGTGGHSPLHF

J gene: TRBJ2-4
V gene: TRBV2
CDR3 protein: CASGVDNRLAKNIQYF

J gene: TRBJ2-7
V gene: TRBV11-2
CDR3 protein: CASSLATSREQYF

J gene: TRBJ2-5
V gene: TRBV9
CDR3 protein: CASSVQTGRKETQYF

J gene: TRBJ2-1
V gene: TRBV27
CDR3 protein: CASSYRGGAYNEQFF

J gene: TRBJ1-2
V gene: TRBV5-1
CDR3 protein: CASSLEQGNGYTF

J gene: TRBJ2-1
V gene: TRBV4-3
CDR3 protein: CASSQDWRPPLLDNEQFF

J gene: TRBJ1-2
V gene: TRBV10-3
CDR3 protein: CAISEPGQGKDGYTF

J gene: TRBJ2-4
V gene: TRBV6-1
CDR3 protein: CASSEAGIQYF

J gene: TRBJ2-1
V gene: TRBV4-1
CDR3 protein: CASSQDTRYEQFF

J gene: TRBJ1-2
V gene: TRBV7-2
CDR3 protein: CASSSYRRLLLGYTF

J gene: TRBJ1-2
V gene: TRBV7-6
CDR3 protein: CASSSGRVYGYTF

J gene: TRBJ2-7
V gene: TRBV7-2
CDR3 protein: CASSLGQDEQYF

J gene: TRBJ2-7
V gene: TRBV4-1
CDR3 protein: CASSQVAGAGEQYF

J gene: TRBJ1-1
V gene: TRBV27
CDR3 protein: CASRSQGSGTEAFF